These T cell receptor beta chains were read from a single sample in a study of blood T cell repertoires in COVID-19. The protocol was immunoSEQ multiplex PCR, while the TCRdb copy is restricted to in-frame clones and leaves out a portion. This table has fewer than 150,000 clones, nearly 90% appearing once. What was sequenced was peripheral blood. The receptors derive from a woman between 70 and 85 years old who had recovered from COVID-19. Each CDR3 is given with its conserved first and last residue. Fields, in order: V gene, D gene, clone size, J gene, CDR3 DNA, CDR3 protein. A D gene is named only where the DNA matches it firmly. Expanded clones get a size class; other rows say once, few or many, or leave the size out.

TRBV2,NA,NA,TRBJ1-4,TGTGCCAGCAGTAGGGGTCTTAATGAAAAACTGTTTTTT,CASSRGLNEKLFF
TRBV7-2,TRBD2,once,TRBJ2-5,TGTGCCAGCAGCTTGGGCGGGAGCCAAGAGACCCAGTACTTC,CASSLGGSQETQYF
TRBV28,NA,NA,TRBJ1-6,TGTGCCAGCAGTTTACCGGGGGGCTCACCCCTCCACTTT,CASSLPGGSPLHF
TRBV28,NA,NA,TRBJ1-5,TGTGCCAGCAGGTCAGGGTTGAGCAATCAGCCCCAGCATTTT,CASRSGLSNQPQHF
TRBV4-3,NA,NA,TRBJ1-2,TGCGCCAGCAGCCAAGATGCCCAGGGCCCTTACTATGGCTACACCTTC,CASSQDAQGPYYGYTF
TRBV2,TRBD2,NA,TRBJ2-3,TGTGCCAGCAATCCTAGCGGGAGTTCAGATACGCAGTATTTT,CASNPSGSSDTQYF
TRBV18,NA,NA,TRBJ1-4,TGTGCCAGCTCACCGACAGTTCCTGCAACTAATGAAAAACTGTTTTTT,CASSPTVPATNEKLFF
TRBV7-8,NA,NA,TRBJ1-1,TGTGCCAGCAGCGAAAGAGGGGGAGGGATGAACACTGAAGCTTTCTTT,CASSERGGGMNTEAFF
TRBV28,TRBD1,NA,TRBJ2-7,TGTGCCAGCAGTCTGGACAGGCCTTGGCAGTACTTC,CASSLDRPWQYF
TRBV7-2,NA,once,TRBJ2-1,TGTGCCAGCAGCTTAGAGGGGGGAGCGGGAAAGTTCTTC,CASSLEGGAGKFF